Below, 5 T cell receptor beta chains from the same sample are listed, as sequenced in a study of T cells after posttransplantation cyclophosphamide. The table came from immunoSEQ multiplex PCR; TCRdb's copy has only in-frame clones and leaves some out. The repertoire holds tens of thousands of clones, with 80% to 90% as singletons. Methotrexate plus calcineurin inhibitor accompanied controls' myeloablative marrow transplants; sampling was 1 year later. Source: PBMCs, taken 362 days after allogeneic stem cell transplant with calcineurin inhibitor and methotrexate. These receptors were taken from a female patient in her 30s who received an allogeneic stem cell transplant from an unrelated donor, was CMV-positive, and had acute and chronic GVHD. Some T cells here may be from the graft donor.

This clone was counted once. The chain recombines TRBV11-3 with TRBJ1-1; D call uncertain. The CDR3 is 13 residues long. Germline assignment: CDR1 SGHNT and CDR2 YENEEA. V was cut by 3 bases and J by 1 base, with 6 bases left in between. The CDR3 DNA follows: TGTGCCAGCAGCTTTCAGTGGAACACTGAAGCTTTCTTT. Translated, it gives CASSFQWNTEAFF.

This chain links TRBV2 with TRBJ1-1, with D possibly being TRBD1 (5 bases). Germline V gives CDR1 SNHLY, CDR2 FYNNEI. Trimming removed 4 bases at V and 1 base at J, with 19 bases between. This CDR3 has 17 residues. DNA of the CDR3: TGTGCCAGCAGTGGGTTTTTGGGGGGGTCCAAGAACACTGAAGCTTTCTTT. Translated: CASSGFLGGSKNTEAFF.

The genes are TRBV10-3 and TRBJ1-1; D unresolved. The germline V and J ends were trimmed by 8 bases and 0 bases, with 10 bases remaining between them. The germline V gene encodes CDR1 ENHRY and CDR2 SYGVKD. The CDR3 sequence is 13 residues long. The CDR3, as DNA: TGTGCCATCCGCGGAGATCTGAACACTGAAGCTTTCTTT. This codes for CAIRGDLNTEAFF.

The chain joins TRBV19 to TRBJ2-1; D gene uncertain. In germline, CDR1 is LNHDA, CDR2 SQIVND (reference sequence). V was trimmed by 3 bases and J by 8 bases, leaving 8 bases between them. This CDR3 has 12 residues. The CDR3 loop is CASSIRVDEQFF. The CDR3 nucleotides read TGTGCCAGTAGTATTCGGGTAGATGAGCAGTTCTTC.

This rearrangement joins TRBV5-1 to TRBJ2-2; 7 bases fit TRBD2. The CDR3 length is 20 residues. Trimming took 0 bases from V and 5 from J; bases not matched to a gene: 19. Per the germline V gene, CDR1 is SGHRS and CDR2 is YFSETQ. This CDR3 reads CASSLDGAGVSPFKTGELFF. The CDR3 DNA is TGCGCCAGCAGCTTGGACGGGGCGGGAGTGTCACCCTTCAAGACCGGGGAGCTGTTTTTT.